This T cell receptor beta chain is from a study of T cell responses to AZD1222 COVID-19 vaccine. TCRdb's table, derived via immunoSEQ multiplex PCR, lists solely in-frame clones and lacks some. The sample carries some 120,000 clones, almost 95% recorded once. Trimming left V 0 bases short and J 6 bases short, with 2 bases between. Looked up from germline, CDR1 is LNHDA and CDR2 is SQIVND (reference sequence). This CDR3 comprises 12 residues. The gene calls are TRBV19 and TRBJ2-2, with D uncertain. Sequencing was performed on peripheral blood, taken 28 days after the second AZD1222 dose. This receptor was taken from an adult who received the AZD1222 COVID-19 vaccine. The CDR3 DNA reads TGTGCCAGTAGTATAGACTCCGGGGAGCTGTTTTTT. It codes for CASSIDSGELFF. The full variable domain, rest sourced from reference TRBV19 and TRBJ2-2, is DGGITQSPKYLFRKEGQNVTLSCEQNLNHDAMYWYRQDPGQGLRLIYYSQIVNDFQKGDIAEGYSVSREKKESFPLTVTSAQKNPTAFYLCASSIDSGELFFGEGSRLTVL.